This T cell receptor (beta chain) was sequenced in a study of shared clonotypes between healthy human individuals. Study-level points and caveats: What limited the represented genetic and exposure-history diversity was the small number of donors. Clonotypes shared by all four sorted-subset donors had higher generation probabilities than non-shared clonotypes.

This clone has more than one count but fewer than ten. The antigen remains unidentified. Profiled with immunoSEQ multiplex PCR; TCRdb holds only in-frame clones, not every one. Of roughly 2,300,000 clones in the sample, under 95% were seen once. This TCR was recovered from a man between 18 and 35 years old in good health. Some clones in this sample may be carry-over from other donors' samples. Sequencing used naive CD4+ T cells from PBMCs. Subset denoted: CD45RA+ positively selected.

Here the CDR3 reads CASSATGGGDQPQHF. Written as DNA, the CDR3 is TGTGCCAGCAGTGCGACAGGGGGCGGCGATCAGCCCCAGCATTTT. The rearrangement links TRBV6-1 to TRBJ1-5, with 10 bases aligning to TRBD1. CDR3 length: 15 residues. The J segment lost 5 bases and the V segment lost 4 bases, leaving 5 bases of the junction unmatched. The germline CDR1 and CDR2 sequences are MNHNS and SASEGT.